These 2 T cell receptor beta chains share one sample of origin, sequenced in a study of T cells in Graves' hyperthyroidism and ophthalmopathy. RNA transcripts yielded amplified TCR beta CDR3 regions. TCR CDR3 underwent first-round RT-PCR with the HTBI primer set. TCRdb re-called the multiplex PCR reads with MiXCR, one entry per CDR3 protein. The data show over 300,000 distinct CDR3 sequences, approximately 13% seen once. The specimen was blood. The receptors derive from a woman aged 55-69 years with Graves' hyperthyroidism.

This chain uses TRBV4-1 with TRBJ2-7, with 7 bases identical to TRBD2. Looked up from germline, CDR1 is MGHRA and CDR2 is YSYEKL. The CDR3 runs to 14 residues. V shed 2 bases and J 0 bases; nucleotides not matched to a gene: 1. The CDR3 DNA sequence: TGCGCCAGCAGCCAATGGGGGGGCTCCTACGAGCAGTACTTC. It specifies CASSQWGGSYEQYF.

This clonotype showed up many times. The genes are TRBV28 and TRBJ2-3; 7 nucleotides align to TRBD2. This CDR3 is built from 14 residues. From germline, CDR1 is MDHEN and CDR2 SYDVKM. V shed 11 bases, J shed 5 bases, and the junction held 13 bases outside the gene matches. CDR3 nucleotides: TGTGCCTCAAATCAGGGAGCGGGAATAGATACGCAGTATTTT. Translation: CASNQGAGIDTQYF.